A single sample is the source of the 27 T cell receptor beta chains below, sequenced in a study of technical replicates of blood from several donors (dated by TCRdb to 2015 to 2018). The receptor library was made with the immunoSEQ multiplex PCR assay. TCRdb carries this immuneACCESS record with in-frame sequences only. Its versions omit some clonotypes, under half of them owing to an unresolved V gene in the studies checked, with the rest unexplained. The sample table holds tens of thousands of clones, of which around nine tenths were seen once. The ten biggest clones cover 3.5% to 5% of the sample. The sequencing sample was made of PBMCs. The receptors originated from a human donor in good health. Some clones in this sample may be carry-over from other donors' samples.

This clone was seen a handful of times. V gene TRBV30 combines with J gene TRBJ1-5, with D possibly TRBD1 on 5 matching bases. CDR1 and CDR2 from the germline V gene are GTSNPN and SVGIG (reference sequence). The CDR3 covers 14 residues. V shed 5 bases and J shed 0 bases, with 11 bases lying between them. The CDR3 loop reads CAWAGGLSNQPQHF. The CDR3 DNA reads TGTGCCTGGGCCGGGGGACTTAGCAATCAGCCCCAGCATTTT.

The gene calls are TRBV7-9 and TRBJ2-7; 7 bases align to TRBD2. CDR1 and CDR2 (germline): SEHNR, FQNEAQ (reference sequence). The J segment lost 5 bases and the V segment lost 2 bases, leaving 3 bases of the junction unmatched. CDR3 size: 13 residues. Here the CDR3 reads CASSLNLADEQYF. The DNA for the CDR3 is TGTGCCAGCAGCTTAAATCTAGCGGACGAGCAGTACTTC.

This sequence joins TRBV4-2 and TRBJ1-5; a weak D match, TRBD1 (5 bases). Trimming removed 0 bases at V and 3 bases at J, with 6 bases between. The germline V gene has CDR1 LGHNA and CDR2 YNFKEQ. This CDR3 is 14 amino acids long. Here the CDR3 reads CASSQDRVNQPQHF. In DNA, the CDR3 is TGTGCCAGCAGCCAAGACAGGGTCAATCAGCCCCAGCATTTT.

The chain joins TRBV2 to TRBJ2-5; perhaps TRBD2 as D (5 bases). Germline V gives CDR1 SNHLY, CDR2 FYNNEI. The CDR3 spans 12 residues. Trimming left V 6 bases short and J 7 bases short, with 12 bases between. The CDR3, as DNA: TGTGCCAGCAGCGCGGGCCCGGGGACCCAGTACTTC. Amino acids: CASSAGPGTQYF. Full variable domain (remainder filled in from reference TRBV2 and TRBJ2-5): EPEVTQTPSHQVTQMGQEVILRCVPISNHLYFYWYRQILGQKVEFLVSFYNNEISEKSEIFDDQFSVERPDGSNFTLKIRSTKLEDSAMYFCASSAGPGTQYFGPGTRLLVL.

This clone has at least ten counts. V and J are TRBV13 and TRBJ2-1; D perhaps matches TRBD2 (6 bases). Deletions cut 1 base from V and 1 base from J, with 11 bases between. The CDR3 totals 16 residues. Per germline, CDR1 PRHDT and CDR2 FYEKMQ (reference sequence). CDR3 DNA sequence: TGTGCCAGCAGCTTAGAAGGCGGGGAGTCCTACAATGAGCAGTTCTTC. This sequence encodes CASSLEGGESYNEQFF. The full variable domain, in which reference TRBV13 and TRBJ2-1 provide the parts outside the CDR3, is AAGVIQSPRHLIKEKRETATLKCYPIPRHDTVYWYQQGPGQDPQFLISFYEKMQSDKGSIPDRFSAQQFSDYHSELNMSSLELGDSALYFCASSLEGGESYNEQFFGPGTRLTVL.

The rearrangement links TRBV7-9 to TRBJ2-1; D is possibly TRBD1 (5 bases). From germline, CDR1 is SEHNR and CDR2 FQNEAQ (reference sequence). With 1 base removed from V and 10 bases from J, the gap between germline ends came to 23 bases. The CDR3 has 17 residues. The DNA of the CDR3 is TGTGCCAGCAGCTTAGGAAGTACAGGCCGCAGGGCCTTCGAGCAGTTCTTC. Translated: CASSLGSTGRRAFEQFF.

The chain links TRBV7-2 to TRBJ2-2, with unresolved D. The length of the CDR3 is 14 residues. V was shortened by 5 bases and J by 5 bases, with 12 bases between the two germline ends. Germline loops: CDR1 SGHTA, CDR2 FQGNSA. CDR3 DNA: TGTGCCAGCAGCCCACAGCAGTGGACCGGGGAGCTGTTTTTT. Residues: CASSPQQWTGELFF.

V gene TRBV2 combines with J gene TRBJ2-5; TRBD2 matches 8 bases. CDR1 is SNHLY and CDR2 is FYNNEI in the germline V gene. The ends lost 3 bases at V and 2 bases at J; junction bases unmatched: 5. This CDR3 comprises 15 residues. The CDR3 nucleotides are TGTGCCAGCAGTGACGGTCGGGGGGGACAAGAGACCCAGTACTTC. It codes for CASSDGRGGQETQYF.

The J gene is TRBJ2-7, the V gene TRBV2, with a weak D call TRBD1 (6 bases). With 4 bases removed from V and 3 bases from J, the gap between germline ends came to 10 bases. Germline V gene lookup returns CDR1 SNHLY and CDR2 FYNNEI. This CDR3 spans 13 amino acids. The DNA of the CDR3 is TGTGCCAGCAGTGGCCGAGGGGGCTACGAGCAGTACTTC. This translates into CASSGRGGYEQYF.

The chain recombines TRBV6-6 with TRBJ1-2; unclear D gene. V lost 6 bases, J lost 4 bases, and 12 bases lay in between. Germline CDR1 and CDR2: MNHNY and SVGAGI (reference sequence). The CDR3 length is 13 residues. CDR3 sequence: CASSPTGVYGYTF. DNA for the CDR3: TGTGCCAGCAGCCCGACGGGAGTCTATGGCTACACCTTC.

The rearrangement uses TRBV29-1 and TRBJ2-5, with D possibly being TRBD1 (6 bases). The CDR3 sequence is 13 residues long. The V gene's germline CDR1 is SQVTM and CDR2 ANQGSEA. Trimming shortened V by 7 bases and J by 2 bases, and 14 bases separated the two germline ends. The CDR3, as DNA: TGCAGCGCCCAACGGGACATTCAAGAGACCCAGTACTTC. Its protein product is CSAQRDIQETQYF.

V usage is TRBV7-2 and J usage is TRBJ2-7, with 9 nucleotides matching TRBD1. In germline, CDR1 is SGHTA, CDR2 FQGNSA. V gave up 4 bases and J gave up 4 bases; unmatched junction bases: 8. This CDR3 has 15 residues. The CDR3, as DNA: TGTGCCAGCAGCTCCCTCATGACAGGGGGGTACGAGCAGTACTTC. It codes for CASSSLMTGGYEQYF. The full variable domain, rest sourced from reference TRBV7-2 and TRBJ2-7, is GAGVSQSPSNKVTEKGKDVELRCDPISGHTALYWYRQSLGQGLEFLIYFQGNSAPDKSGLPSDRFSAERTGGSVSTLTIQRTQQEDSAVYLCASSSLMTGGYEQYFGPGTRLTVT.

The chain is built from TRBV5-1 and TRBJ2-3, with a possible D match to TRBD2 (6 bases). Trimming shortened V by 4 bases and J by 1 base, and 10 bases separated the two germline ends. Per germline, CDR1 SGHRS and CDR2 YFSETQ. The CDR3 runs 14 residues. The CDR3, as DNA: TGCGCCAGCAGCCTTAGCGGCCGCACAGATACGCAGTATTTT. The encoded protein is CASSLSGRTDTQYF.

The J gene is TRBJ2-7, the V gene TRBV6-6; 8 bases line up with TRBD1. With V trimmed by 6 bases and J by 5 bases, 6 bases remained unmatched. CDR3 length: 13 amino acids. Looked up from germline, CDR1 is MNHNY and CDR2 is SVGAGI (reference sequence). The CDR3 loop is CASRDRVLDEQYF. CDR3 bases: TGTGCCAGCAGGGACAGGGTTCTTGACGAGCAGTACTTC.

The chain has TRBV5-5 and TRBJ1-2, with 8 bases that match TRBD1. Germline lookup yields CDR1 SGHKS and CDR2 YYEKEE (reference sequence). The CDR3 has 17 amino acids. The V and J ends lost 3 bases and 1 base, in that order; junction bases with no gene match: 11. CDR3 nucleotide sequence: TGTGCCAGCAGCTACTTACCGGGACAGGCAAATAACTATGGCTACACCTTC. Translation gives CASSYLPGQANNYGYTF.

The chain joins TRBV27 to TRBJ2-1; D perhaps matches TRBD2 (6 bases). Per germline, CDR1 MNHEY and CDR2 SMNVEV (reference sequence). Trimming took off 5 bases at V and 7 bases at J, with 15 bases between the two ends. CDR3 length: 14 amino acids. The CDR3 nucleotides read TGTGCCAGCAGTCCCGGGACCGGGGGAAATGAGCAGTTCTTC. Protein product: CASSPGTGGNEQFF.

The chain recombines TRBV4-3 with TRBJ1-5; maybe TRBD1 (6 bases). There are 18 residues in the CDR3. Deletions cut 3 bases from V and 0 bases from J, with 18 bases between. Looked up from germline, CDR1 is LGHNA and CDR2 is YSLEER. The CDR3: CASSHAPGQTYSNQPQHF. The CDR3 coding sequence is TGCGCCAGCAGCCATGCCCCGGGACAAACTTATAGCAATCAGCCCCAGCATTTT.

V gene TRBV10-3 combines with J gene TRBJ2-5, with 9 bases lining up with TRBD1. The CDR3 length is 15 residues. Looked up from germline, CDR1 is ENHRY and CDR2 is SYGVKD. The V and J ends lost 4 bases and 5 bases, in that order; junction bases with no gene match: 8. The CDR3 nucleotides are TGTGCCATCAGTGCTGAGTCAGGACAGGGGGAGACCCAGTACTTC. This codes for CAISAESGQGETQYF.

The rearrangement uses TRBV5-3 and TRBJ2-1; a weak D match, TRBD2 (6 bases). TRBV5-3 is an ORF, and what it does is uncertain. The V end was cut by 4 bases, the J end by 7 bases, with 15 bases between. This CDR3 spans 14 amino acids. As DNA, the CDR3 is TGTGCCAGAAGCGCACGGACTACGATAAATGAGCAGTTCTTC. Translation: CARSARTTINEQFF.

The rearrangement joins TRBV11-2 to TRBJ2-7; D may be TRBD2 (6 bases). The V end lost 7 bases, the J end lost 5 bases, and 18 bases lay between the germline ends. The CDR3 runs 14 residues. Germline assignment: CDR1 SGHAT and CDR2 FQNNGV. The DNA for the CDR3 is TGTGCCAGCACCTCGCGGGGATCAGACCACGAGCAGTACTTC. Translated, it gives CASTSRGSDHEQYF.

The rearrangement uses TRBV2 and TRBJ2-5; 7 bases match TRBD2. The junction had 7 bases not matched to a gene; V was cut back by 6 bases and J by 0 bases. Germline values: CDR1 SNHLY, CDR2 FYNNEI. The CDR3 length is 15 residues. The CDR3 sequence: CASRLLRGNQETQYF. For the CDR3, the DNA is TGTGCCAGCAGGCTGTTGCGGGGGAACCAAGAGACCCAGTACTTC. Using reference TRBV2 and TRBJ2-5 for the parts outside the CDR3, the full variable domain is EPEVTQTPSHQVTQMGQEVILRCVPISNHLYFYWYRQILGQKVEFLVSFYNNEISEKSEIFDDQFSVERPDGSNFTLKIRSTKLEDSAMYFCASRLLRGNQETQYFGPGTRLLVL.

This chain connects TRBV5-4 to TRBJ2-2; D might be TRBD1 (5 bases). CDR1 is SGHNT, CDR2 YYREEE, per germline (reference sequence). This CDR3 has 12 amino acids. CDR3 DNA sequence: TGTACCGATGGGGCCAACACCGGGGAGCTGTTTTTT. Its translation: CTDGANTGELFF. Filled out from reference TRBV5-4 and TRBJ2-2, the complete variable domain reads ETGVTQSPTHLIKTRGQQVTLRCSSQSGHNTVSWYQQALGQGPQFIFQYYREEENGRGNFPPRFSGLQFPNYSSELNVNALELDDSALYLCTDGANTGELFFGEGSRLTVL.

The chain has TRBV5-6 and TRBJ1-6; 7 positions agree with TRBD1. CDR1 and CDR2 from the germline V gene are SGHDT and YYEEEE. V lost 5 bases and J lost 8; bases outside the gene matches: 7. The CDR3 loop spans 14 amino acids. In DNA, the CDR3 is TGTGCCAGCAGGGAACGGGACAGATATTCACCCCTCCACTTT. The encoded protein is CASRERDRYSPLHF.

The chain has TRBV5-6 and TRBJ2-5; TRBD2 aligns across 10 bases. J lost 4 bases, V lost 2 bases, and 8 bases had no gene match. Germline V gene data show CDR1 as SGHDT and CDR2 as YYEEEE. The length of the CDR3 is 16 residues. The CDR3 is CASSLNLAGVVETQYF. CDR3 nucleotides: TGTGCCAGCAGCTTAAATCTAGCGGGAGTGGTAGAGACCCAGTACTTC. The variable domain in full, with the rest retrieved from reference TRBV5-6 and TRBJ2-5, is DAGVTQSPTHLIKTRGQQVTLRCSPKSGHDTVSWYQQALGQGPQFIFQYYEEEERQRGNFPDRFSGHQFPNYSSELNVNALLLGDSALYLCASSLNLAGVVETQYFGPGTRLLVL.

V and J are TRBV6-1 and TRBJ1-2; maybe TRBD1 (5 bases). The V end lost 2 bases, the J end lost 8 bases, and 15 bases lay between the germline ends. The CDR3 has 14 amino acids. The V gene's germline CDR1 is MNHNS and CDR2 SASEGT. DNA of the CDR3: TGTGCCAGCAGTGAAAAGGGGCGAGGTTCAGGCTACACCTTC. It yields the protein CASSEKGRGSGYTF.

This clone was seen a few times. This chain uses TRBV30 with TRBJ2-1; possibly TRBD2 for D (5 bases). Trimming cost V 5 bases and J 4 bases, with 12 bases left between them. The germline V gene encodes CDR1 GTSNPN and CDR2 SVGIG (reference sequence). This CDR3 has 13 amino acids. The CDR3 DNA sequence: TGTGCCTGGGGAAAAAGCGGTTACAATGAGCAGTTCTTC. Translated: CAWGKSGYNEQFF.

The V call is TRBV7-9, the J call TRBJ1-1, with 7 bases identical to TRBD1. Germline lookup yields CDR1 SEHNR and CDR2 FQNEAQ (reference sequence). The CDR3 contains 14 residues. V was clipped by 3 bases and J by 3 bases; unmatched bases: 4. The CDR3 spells CASSFGTADTEAFF. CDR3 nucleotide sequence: TGTGCCAGCAGCTTCGGGACAGCGGACACTGAAGCTTTCTTT.